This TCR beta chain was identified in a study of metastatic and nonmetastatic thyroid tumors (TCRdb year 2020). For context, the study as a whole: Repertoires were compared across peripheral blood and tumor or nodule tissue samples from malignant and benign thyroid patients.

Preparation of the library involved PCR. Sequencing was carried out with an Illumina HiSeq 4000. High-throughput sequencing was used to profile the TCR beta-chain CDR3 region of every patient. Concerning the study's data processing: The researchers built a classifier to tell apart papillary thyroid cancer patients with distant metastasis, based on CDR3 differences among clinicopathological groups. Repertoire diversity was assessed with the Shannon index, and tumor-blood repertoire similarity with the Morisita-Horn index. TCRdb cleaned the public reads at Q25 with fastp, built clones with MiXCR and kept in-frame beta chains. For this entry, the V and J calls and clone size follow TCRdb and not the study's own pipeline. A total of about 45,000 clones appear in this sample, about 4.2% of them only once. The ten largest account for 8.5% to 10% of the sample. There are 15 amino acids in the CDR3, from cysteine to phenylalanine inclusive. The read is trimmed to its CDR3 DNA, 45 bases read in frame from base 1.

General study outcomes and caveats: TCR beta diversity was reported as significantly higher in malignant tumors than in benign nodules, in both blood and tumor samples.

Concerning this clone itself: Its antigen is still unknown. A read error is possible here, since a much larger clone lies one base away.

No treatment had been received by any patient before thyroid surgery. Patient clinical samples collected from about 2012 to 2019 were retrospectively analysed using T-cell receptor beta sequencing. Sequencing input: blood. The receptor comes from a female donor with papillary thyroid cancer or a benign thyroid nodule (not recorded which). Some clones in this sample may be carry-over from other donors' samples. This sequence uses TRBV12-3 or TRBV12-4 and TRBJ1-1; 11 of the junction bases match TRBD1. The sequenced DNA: TGTGCCAGCAATTTAATCGGGACAGGGGGAACTGAAGCTTTCTTT. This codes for CASNLIGTGGTEAFF.